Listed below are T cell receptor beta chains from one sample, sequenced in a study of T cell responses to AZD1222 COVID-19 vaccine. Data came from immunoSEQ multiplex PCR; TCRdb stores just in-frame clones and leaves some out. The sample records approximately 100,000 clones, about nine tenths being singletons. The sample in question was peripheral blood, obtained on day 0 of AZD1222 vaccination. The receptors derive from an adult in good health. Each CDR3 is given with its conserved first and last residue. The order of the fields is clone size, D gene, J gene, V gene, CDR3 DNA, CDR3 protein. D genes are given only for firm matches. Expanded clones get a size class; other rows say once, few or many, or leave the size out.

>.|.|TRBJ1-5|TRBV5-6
TGTGCCAGCAGCTTGGCCGGACAGAACTATCAGCCCCAGCATTTT
CASSLAGQNYQPQHF
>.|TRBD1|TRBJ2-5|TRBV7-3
TGTGCCAGCAGCTGGACAGGGGGCGTGGAGACCCAGTACTTC
CASSWTGGVETQYF
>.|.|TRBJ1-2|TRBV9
TGTGCCAGCAGCCTTGGGTCTCCCTATGGCTACACCTTC
CASSLGSPYGYTF
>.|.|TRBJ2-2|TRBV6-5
TGTGCCAGCAGTTACTCGAGAGGGGACACCGGGGAGCTGTTTTTT
CASSYSRGDTGELFF
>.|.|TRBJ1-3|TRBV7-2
TGTGCCAGCAGCTTAGGAGGTGGGCGCGGAAACACCATATATTTT
CASSLGGGRGNTIYF
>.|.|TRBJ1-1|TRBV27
TGTGCCAGCAGCCCACTTACCTACACTGAAGCTTTCTTT
CASSPLTYTEAFF
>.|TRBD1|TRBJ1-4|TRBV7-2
TGTGCCAGCAGCTTGACAGGGGGCCCTAATGAAAAACTGTTTTTT
CASSLTGGPNEKLFF
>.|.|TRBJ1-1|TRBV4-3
TGCGCCAGCAGCCAAGATAGTGGGCCGAACACTGAAGCTTTCTTT
CASSQDSGPNTEAFF
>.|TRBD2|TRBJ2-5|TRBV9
TGTGCCAGCAGCGTAGCTACGGCCGGGGGACTAGCGAGCCAAGAGACCCAGTACTTC
CASSVATAGGLASQETQYF
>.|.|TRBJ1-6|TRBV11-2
TGTGCCAGCAGCTTAGCCGTCGGGGGTTCGGGAAATTCACCCCTCCACTTT
CASSLAVGGSGNSPLHF
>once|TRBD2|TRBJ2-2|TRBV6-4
TGTGCCAGCAGTGACTCGCCGGGACTAGCGGGGGCCCCCGGGGAGCTGTTTTTT
CASSDSPGLAGAPGELFF
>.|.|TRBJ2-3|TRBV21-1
TGTGCCAGCAGCAAAGTGGAGGGGGGGCGCGCAGATACGCAGTATTTT
CASSKVEGGRADTQYF
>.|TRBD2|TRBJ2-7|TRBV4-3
TGCGCCAGCAGCCAAGATAGGGCTAGCGGGGGCTACGAGCAGTACTTC
CASSQDRASGGYEQYF
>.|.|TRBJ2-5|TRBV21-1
TGTGCCAGCAGCAAAGCTGGCGGGGGAGAACAAGAGACCCAGTACTTC
CASSKAGGGEQETQYF
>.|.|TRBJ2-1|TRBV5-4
TGTGCCAGCGTACCCGTCTCTAGCAGTGAGCAGTTCTTC
CASVPVSSSEQFF
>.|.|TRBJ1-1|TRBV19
TGTGCCAGTAGTATAAGGGGGGTCAAAACGAACACTGAAGCTTTCTTT
CASSIRGVKTNTEAFF
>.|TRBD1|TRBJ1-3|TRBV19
TGTGCCAGTAGTGTCCGGGACAGAAGAAACACCATATATTTT
CASSVRDRRNTIYF
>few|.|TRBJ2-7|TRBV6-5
TGTGCCAGCAGGGGACATTTAGCCCCTCACGAGCAGTACTTC
CASRGHLAPHEQYF
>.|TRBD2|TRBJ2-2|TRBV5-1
TGCGCCAGCAGCTTGTTAGCGGGGGGCTCCGCCGGGGAGCTGTTTTTT
CASSLLAGGSAGELFF
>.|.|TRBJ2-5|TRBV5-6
TGTGCCAGCAGCTTGGGCGGCCCGGGGACCCAGTACTTC
CASSLGGPGTQYF
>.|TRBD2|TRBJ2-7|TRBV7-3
TGTGCCAGCAGCCCCGGGACTAGCGGGGGGGCGAAGTACTTC
CASSPGTSGGAKYF
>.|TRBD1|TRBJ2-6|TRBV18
TGTGCCAGCCCACGGACAGGGGGAAAACAAGAGCACTCTGGGGCCAACGTCCTGACTTTC
CASPRTGGKQEHSGANVLTF